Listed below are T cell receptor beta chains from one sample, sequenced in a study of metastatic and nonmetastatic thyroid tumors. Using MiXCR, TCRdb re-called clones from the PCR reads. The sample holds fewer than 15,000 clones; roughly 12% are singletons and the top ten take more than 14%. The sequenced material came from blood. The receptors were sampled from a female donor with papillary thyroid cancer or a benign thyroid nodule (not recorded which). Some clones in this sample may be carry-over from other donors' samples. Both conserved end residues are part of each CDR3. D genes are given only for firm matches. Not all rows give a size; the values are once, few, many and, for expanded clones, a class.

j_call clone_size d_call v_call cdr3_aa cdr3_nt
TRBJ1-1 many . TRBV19 CASSIEGARGGTEAFF TGTGCCAGTAGTATAGAAGGGGCCCGGGGCGGCACTGAAGCTTTCTTT
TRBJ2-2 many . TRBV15 CATSRDRSTGELFF TGTGCCACCAGTAGGGACCGATCCACCGGGGAGCTGTTTTTT
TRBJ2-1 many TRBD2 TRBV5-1 CASSTGGAGNEQFF TGCGCCAGCAGCACCGGGGGGGCGGGGAATGAGCAGTTCTTC
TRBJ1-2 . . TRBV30 CAWLRRGRYGYTF TGTGCCTGGCTAAGGAGGGGACGTTATGGCTACACCTTC
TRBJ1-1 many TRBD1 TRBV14 CASSQDPRQGNTEAFF TGTGCCAGCAGCCAAGATCCGCGACAGGGGAACACTGAAGCTTTCTTT
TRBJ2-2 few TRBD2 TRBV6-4 CASSGGGASGELFF TGTGCCAGCAGCGGCGGGGGGGCCTCCGGGGAGCTGTTTTTT
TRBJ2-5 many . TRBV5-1 CASSLVGSQETQYF TGCGCCAGCAGCTTGGTCGGGTCCCAAGAGACCCAGTACTTC
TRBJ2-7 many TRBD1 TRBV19 CASSKTGTGQYEQYF TGTGCCAGTAGTAAGACCGGGACAGGGCAATACGAGCAGTACTTC
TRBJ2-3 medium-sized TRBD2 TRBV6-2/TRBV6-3 CASSLLAGGPDTQYF TGTGCCAGCAGTTTACTAGCGGGGGGGCCAGATACGCAGTATTTT
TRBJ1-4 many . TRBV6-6 CASSYLGTTNEKLFF TGTGCCAGCAGTTACCTGGGGACAACTAATGAAAAACTGTTTTTT
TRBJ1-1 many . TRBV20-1 CSARSGSHDTEAFF TGCAGTGCTAGATCGGGGTCTCACGACACTGAAGCTTTCTTT
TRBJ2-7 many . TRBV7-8 CASSYRPGNSYEQYF TGTGCCAGCAGCTACCGCCCAGGGAACTCCTACGAGCAGTACTTC
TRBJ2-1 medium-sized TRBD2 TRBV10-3 CAISESGLVYNEQFF TGTGCCATCAGTGAATCGGGACTAGTCTACAATGAGCAGTTCTTC
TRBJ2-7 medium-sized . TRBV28 CASSPSHYYYEQYF TGTGCCAGCAGTCCCTCGCACTACTACTACGAGCAGTACTTC
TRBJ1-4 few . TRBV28 CASSFRQVNEKLFF TGTGCCAGCAGTTTCCGACAAGTTAATGAAAAACTGTTTTTT
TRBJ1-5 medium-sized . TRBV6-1 CASSGETGINPQHF TGTGCCAGCAGTGGGGAGACAGGAATCAATCCCCAGCATTTT
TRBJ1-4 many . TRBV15 CATSNGRNEKLFF TGTGCCACCAGCAATGGGAGAAATGAAAAACTGTTTTTT
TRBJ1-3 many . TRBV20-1 CSAGDSSGNTIYF TGCAGTGCGGGCGACAGCTCTGGAAACACCATATATTTT
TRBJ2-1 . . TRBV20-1 CSTSLLLGNDQFF TGCAGTACTAGCCTCCTCCTTGGGAATGATCAGTTCTTC
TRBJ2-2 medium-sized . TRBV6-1 CASSAPGTENTGELFF TGTGCCAGCAGTGCACCCGGGACGGAGAACACCGGGGAGCTGTTTTTT
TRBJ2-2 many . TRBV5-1 CASSLATTTVTGELFF TGCGCCAGCAGCTTGGCCACCACGACGGTTACCGGGGAGCTGTTTTTT
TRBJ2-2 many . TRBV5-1 CASSTGVSREAGELFF TGCGCCAGCAGCACAGGGGTCTCGCGGGAGGCCGGGGAGCTGTTTTTT
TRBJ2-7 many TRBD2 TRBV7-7 CASSLSGSDEQYF TGTGCTAGCAGCTTAAGCGGGAGCGACGAGCAGTACTTC
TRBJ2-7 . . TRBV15 CATSRDGRMDELREYEQYF TGTGCCACCAGCAGAGACGGTAGGATGGACGAGTTAAGGGAGTACGAGCAGTACTTC
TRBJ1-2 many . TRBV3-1 CASSQGRVLYTF TGTGCCAGCAGCCAAGGGAGGGTCCTCTACACCTTC
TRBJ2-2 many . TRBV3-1 CASKQSWGLPNTGELFF TGTGCCAGCAAGCAATCGTGGGGCCTGCCGAACACCGGGGAGCTGTTTTTT
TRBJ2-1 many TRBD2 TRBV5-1 CASSSTRLAGEYNEQFF TGCGCCAGCAGCTCCACCCGACTAGCCGGGGAGTACAATGAGCAGTTCTTC
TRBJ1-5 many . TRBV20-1 CSARDWRTLDQPQHF TGCAGTGCTAGAGATTGGAGGACCTTAGATCAGCCCCAGCATTTT
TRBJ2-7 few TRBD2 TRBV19 CASSPLIAGGGEQYF TGTGCCAGTAGCCCATTAATAGCGGGAGGAGGAGAGCAGTACTTC
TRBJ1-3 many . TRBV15 CATSWGPGSSGNTIYF TGTGCCACCAGCTGGGGACCGGGGAGCTCTGGAAACACCATATATTTT
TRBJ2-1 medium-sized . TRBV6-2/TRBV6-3 CASSYRDYNEQFF TGTGCCAGCAGTTACAGGGACTACAATGAGCAGTTCTTC
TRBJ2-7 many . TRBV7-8 CASSLVVGARSYEQYF TGTGCCAGCAGCTTGGTTGTAGGGGCCCGCTCCTACGAGCAGTACTTC
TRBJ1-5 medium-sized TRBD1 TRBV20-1 CSATSTGGGQPQHF TGCAGTGCTACCTCGACAGGGGGCGGTCAGCCCCAGCATTTT
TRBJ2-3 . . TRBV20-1 CSARQDRTSTDTQYF TGCAGTGCACGACAGGATCGGACTAGCACAGATACGCAGTATTTT
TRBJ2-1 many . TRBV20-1 CSARGGLRSDEQFF TGCAGTGCTCGAGGGGGATTGAGGTCGGATGAGCAGTTCTTC
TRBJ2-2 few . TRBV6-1 CASRAGGDTGELFF TGCGCCAGCAGGGCTGGGGGCGACACCGGGGAGCTGTTTTTT
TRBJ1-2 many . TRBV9 CASSVSGGGYTF TGTGCCAGCAGCGTGTCCGGCGGGGGCTACACCTTC
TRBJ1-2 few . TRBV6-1 CASSGSNYGYTF TGTGCCAGCAGCGGGTCCAACTATGGATACACCTTC
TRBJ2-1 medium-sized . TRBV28 CASSPTSYNEQFF TGTGCCAGCAGTCCCACCTCATACAATGAGCAGTTCTTC
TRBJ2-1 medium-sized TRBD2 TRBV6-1 CASSPTPSGRSNEQFF TGTGCCAGCAGCCCTACTCCCAGCGGGAGGTCCAATGAGCAGTTCTTC
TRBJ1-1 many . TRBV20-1 CSAPGDSKNTEAFF TGCAGTGCTCCTGGGGACTCGAAGAACACTGAAGCTTTCTTT
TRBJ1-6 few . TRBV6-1 CASSLVGQLYNSPLRF TGTGCCAGCAGTCTCGTCGGACAGCTCTATAATTCACCCCTCCGCTTT
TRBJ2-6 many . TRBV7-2 CASSLAPGSPGANVLTF TGTGCCAGCAGCTTAGCACCAGGGTCGCCTGGGGCCAACGTCCTGACTTTC
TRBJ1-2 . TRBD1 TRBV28 CASSGQGHGYTF TGTGCCAGCTCGGGACAGGGTCATGGCTACACCTTC
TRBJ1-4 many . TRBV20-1 CSAPSGGVWSNEKLFF TGCAGTGCCCCCTCCGGGGGTGTGTGGTCTAATGAAAAACTGTTTTTT
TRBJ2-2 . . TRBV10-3 CAISESIFPGELFF TGTGCCATCAGTGAGTCGATTTTCCCCGGGGAGCTGTTTTTT
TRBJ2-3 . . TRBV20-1 CSARGLRVGDTQYF TGCAGTGCTCGGGGCCTACGAGTCGGAGATACGCAGTATTTT
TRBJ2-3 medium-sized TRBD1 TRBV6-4 CASSEAGQGADTQYF TGTGCCAGCAGTGAGGCGGGACAGGGGGCAGATACGCAGTATTTT
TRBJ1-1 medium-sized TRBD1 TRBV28 CASRFLGTGNTEAFF TGTGCCAGCAGGTTCCTAGGGACAGGGAACACTGAAGCTTTCTTT
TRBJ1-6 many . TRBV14 CASSQISSGNNNSPLHF TGTGCCAGCAGCCAAATTTCCTCCGGGAACAATAATTCACCCCTCCACTTT
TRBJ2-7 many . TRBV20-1 CSANGATAVEQYF TGCAGTGCTAACGGGGCTACCGCCGTAGAGCAGTACTTC
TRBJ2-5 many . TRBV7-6 CASSFLGAETQYF TGTGCCAGCAGCTTTCTGGGGGCAGAGACCCAGTACTTC